These 5 T cell receptor beta chains originate from one sample sequenced in a study of blood T cell repertoires in COVID-19. TCRdb's copy holds only in-frame clones and misses some; the assay was immunoSEQ multiplex PCR. The repertoire holds 140,000 or so clones, with around 80% as singletons. Input material: peripheral blood. All receptors derive from a woman aged 60-75 years with acute or convalescent COVID-19.

The rearrangement links TRBV13 to TRBJ2-1; 9 nucleotides align to TRBD2. CDR1 is PRHDT and CDR2 is FYEKMQ in the germline V gene (reference sequence). The CDR3 runs to 15 residues. V shed 5 bases and J 1 base; nucleotides not matched to a gene: 3. The chain's CDR3 is CASSHSGGSYNEQFF. The DNA for the CDR3 is TGTGCCAGCAGCCATAGCGGGGGTTCCTACAATGAGCAGTTCTTC.

The sample holds a few counts of this clone. This chain connects TRBV28 to TRBJ1-2; 8 nucleotides agree with TRBD1. CDR3 length: 14 amino acids. The germline V gene has CDR1 MDHEN and CDR2 SYDVKM. Germline trimming cut 6 bases from V and 0 bases from J; bases unmatched to any gene: 3. Here the CDR3 reads CASSWDRSNYGYTF. DNA of the CDR3: TGTGCCAGCAGCTGGGACAGGTCTAACTATGGCTACACCTTC.

The J gene is TRBJ2-1, the V gene TRBV14; 8 positions agree with TRBD2. V lost 1 base to trimming and J lost 4 bases; unmatched junction nucleotides: 3. CDR3 length: 15 residues. From germline, CDR1 is SGHDN and CDR2 FVKESK. In nucleotides, the CDR3 is TGTGCCAGCAGCCAAGTTGCGGGGGGTTACAATGAGCAGTTCTTC. Its translation is CASSQVAGGYNEQFF.

This chain joins TRBV7-9 and TRBJ1-4; D unresolved. This CDR3 region has 15 residues. Germline-derived CDR1 and CDR2 are SEHNR and FQNEAQ (reference sequence). The V gene lost 6 bases and the J gene lost 0 bases, with 11 bases spanning the gap. The CDR3 DNA reads TGTGCCAGCAGGGCTAGCAGCGCAACTAATGAAAAACTGTTTTTT. As protein: CASRASSATNEKLFF.

The chain links TRBV7-3 to TRBJ1-1, with TRBD1 identical over 8 bases. This CDR3 contains 13 residues. Unmatched junction bases numbered 9, after V lost 5 bases and J lost 10 bases. The germline V gene has CDR1 SGHTA and CDR2 FQGTGA. The CDR3 here is CASSGSGTGRAFF. CDR3 in DNA: TGTGCCAGCAGCGGGAGCGGGACAGGAAGAGCTTTCTTT.